These 21 T cell receptor beta chains originate from one sample sequenced in a study of radiotherapy plus CTLA-4 blockade in lung cancer. The repertoire was sequenced with immunoSEQ multiplex PCR; TCRdb's copy has only in-frame clones and lacks some. This table has about 49,000 clones, approximately 76% appearing once. The sample here was peripheral blood, taken from a patient treated with radiotherapy plus ipilimumab. The receptors come from a human donor with non-small cell lung cancer who had stable disease on radiotherapy plus ipilimumab.

This clone has more than one count but fewer than ten. This chain links TRBV4-1 with TRBJ2-3, with 11 bases that match TRBD2. In germline, CDR1 is MGHRA, CDR2 YSYEKL. Trimming took 0 bases from V and 3 from J; bases not matched to a gene: 5. The CDR3 contains 17 residues. In DNA, the CDR3 is TGCGCCAGCAGCCAAGATTGGGGGACTAGCGGTACAGATACGCAGTATTTT. Translated: CASSQDWGTSGTDTQYF.

The V gene is TRBV11-2, the J gene TRBJ1-2, with D tentatively TRBD1 (6 bases). The length of the CDR3 is 14 residues. Trimming took off 5 bases at V and 3 bases at J, with 13 bases between the two ends. Germline assignment: CDR1 SGHAT and CDR2 FQNNGV. The CDR3 DNA reads TGTGCCAGCAGCCGTGGACAGCGGGACTATGGCTACACCTTC. This codes for CASSRGQRDYGYTF.

V usage is TRBV18 and J usage is TRBJ1-2; D is unclear. The CDR3 runs to 13 residues. Germline CDR1 reads KGHSH; CDR2 reads LQKENI. V dropped 5 bases and J dropped 7 bases, with 14 bases sitting between them. In DNA form, the CDR3 reads TGTGCCAGCTCAGCGGCGGGGATTGGTGGCTACACCTTC. Translation gives CASSAAGIGGYTF.

This CDR3 reads CASRASGGLADTQYF. The CDR3 nucleotides are TGTGCCAGCAGGGCTAGCGGGGGGCTCGCAGATACGCAGTATTTT. This chain connects TRBV2 to TRBJ2-3, with 11 bases aligning to TRBD2. Per germline, CDR1 SNHLY and CDR2 FYNNEI. With V trimmed by 6 bases and J by 4 bases, 6 bases remained unmatched. The CDR3 totals 15 residues.

The gene calls are TRBV7-2 and TRBJ2-3; the D is unclear. Trimming removed 5 bases at V and 6 bases at J, with 15 bases between. The CDR3 is 14 amino acids. CDR1 and CDR2 (germline): SGHTA, FQGNSA. CDR3 residues: CASSPPIGLDTQYF. CDR3 in DNA: TGTGCCAGCAGCCCCCCTATCGGGCTGGATACGCAGTATTTT.

This rearrangement joins TRBV4-2 to TRBJ2-2; D tentatively reads TRBD1 or TRBD2 (5 bases each). V lost 7 bases to trimming and J lost 3 bases, with 12 bases between them. Germline CDR1 reads LGHNA; CDR2 reads YNFKEQ. CDR3 size: 14 residues. Here the CDR3 reads CASTLGVHTGELFF. The CDR3 bases are TGTGCCAGCACCTTGGGGGTTCACACCGGGGAGCTGTTTTTT.

This clone was counted between two and nine times. In nucleotides, the CDR3 is TGTGCCAGCAGCTTCCGCACAAGGACGAATCAGCCCCAGCATTTT. Its protein product is CASSFRTRTNQPQHF. The chain is built from TRBV5-4 and TRBJ1-5; D gene uncertain. Trimming removed 2 bases from V and 4 bases from J, with 13 bases in between. CDR1 and CDR2 (germline): SGHNT, YYREEE (reference sequence). The CDR3 spans 15 residues.

In its sample, this clone was seen a few times. The chain recombines TRBV2 with TRBJ1-1, with 9 positions matching TRBD1. Germline V CDR1 and CDR2: SNHLY, FYNNEI. There are 12 residues in the CDR3. The V segment lost 10 bases and the J segment 4 bases; nucleotides outside the gene matches: 4. Written as DNA, the CDR3 is TGTGCCAACCGGGACAGGGTCACTGAAGCTTTCTTT. It translates to CANRDRVTEAFF.

Only one count was recorded for this clone. Written as DNA, the CDR3 is TGTGCCAGCAGTTTAGGGGACAGGAGGAACACTGAAGCTTTCTTT. Translating gives CASSLGDRRNTEAFF. This rearrangement joins TRBV6-5 to TRBJ1-1; 8 bases are a match to TRBD1. This CDR3 has 15 residues. Germline assignment: CDR1 MNHEY and CDR2 SVGAGI. The V gene end was trimmed by 4 bases and the J gene end by 1 base; junction bases not matched to a gene: 5.

The V call is TRBV30, the J call TRBJ2-3; TRBD2 matches at 9 bases. This CDR3 is 18 amino acids long. J was trimmed by 4 bases and V by 0 bases; bases with no gene match: 14. Germline V gene lookup returns CDR1 GTSNPN and CDR2 SVGIG (reference sequence). The CDR3 region has the DNA TGTGCCTGGAGTGTACAAGGGGGAGCGGGGGGTCGTTCAGATACGCAGTATTTT. Translating it yields CAWSVQGGAGGRSDTQYF.

This clone showed up just once. The chain joins TRBV4-1 to TRBJ2-2; 8 nucleotides align to TRBD1. Per the germline V gene, CDR1 is MGHRA and CDR2 is YSYEKL. This CDR3 region has 15 residues. The ends lost 3 bases at V and 2 bases at J; junction bases unmatched: 2. The CDR3 region is CASSQQGANTGELFF. The CDR3 DNA is TGCGCCAGCAGCCAGCAGGGGGCTAACACCGGGGAGCTGTTTTTT.

The V call is TRBV5-1, the J call TRBJ2-2; tentatively, D is TRBD1 (5 bases). The V end was cut by 2 bases, the J end by 3 bases, with 11 bases between. CDR3 length: 15 residues. The germline gives CDR1 SGHRS, CDR2 YFSETQ. CDR3 coding DNA: TGCGCCAGCAGCTTCGAAGGCAGGGACACCGGGGAGCTGTTTTTT. This gives the protein CASSFEGRDTGELFF.

CDR3 residues: CASSYIDRAFNEKLFF. The CDR3 DNA follows: TGTGCCAGTAGTTACATCGACAGAGCCTTTAATGAAAAACTGTTTTTT. The chain joins TRBV19 to TRBJ1-4; D may be TRBD1 (5 bases). Per germline, CDR1 LNHDA and CDR2 SQIVND (reference sequence). V lost 5 bases and J 4 bases, leaving 17 bases between the germline ends. The length of the CDR3 is 16 residues. Full variable domain (outside the CDR3, taken from reference TRBV19 and TRBJ1-4): DGGITQSPKYLFRKEGQNVTLSCEQNLNHDAMYWYRQDPGQGLRLIYYSQIVNDFQKGDIAEGYSVSREKKESFPLTVTSAQKNPTAFYLCASSYIDRAFNEKLFFGSGTQLSVL.

The V gene is TRBV6-5, the J gene TRBJ1-6; D remains unclear. The V gene's germline CDR1 is MNHEY and CDR2 SVGAGI. The germline V and J ends were trimmed by 0 bases and 8 bases, with 8 bases remaining between them. This CDR3 spans 14 amino acids. This CDR3 reads CASSYSRRDSPLHF. The CDR3 DNA reads TGTGCCAGCAGTTACTCGAGGAGGGATTCACCCCTCCACTTT.

The gene calls are TRBV30 and TRBJ2-1, with 10 bases matching TRBD1. Trimming removed 4 bases from V and 6 bases from J; junction bases left unmatched: 9. The CDR3 is made up of 15 amino acids. Germline V gene data show CDR1 as GTSNPN and CDR2 as SVGIG (reference sequence). The CDR3 reads CAWKGDRGSGNEQFF. The CDR3 DNA reads TGTGCCTGGAAAGGGGACAGGGGTAGTGGCAATGAGCAGTTCTTC. Complete variable domain (other parts from reference TRBV30 and TRBJ2-1): SQTIHQWPATLVQPVGSPLSLECTVEGTSNPNLYWYRQAAGRGLQLLFYSVGIGQISSEVPQNLSASRPQDRQFILSSKKLLLSDSGFYLCAWKGDRGSGNEQFFGPGTRLTVL.

The rearrangement joins TRBV6-1 to TRBJ1-5; D might be TRBD1 (6 bases). This CDR3 is built from 16 residues. From germline, CDR1 is MNHNS and CDR2 SASEGT. V lost 2 bases and J lost 2, with 13 bases in between. In nucleotides, the CDR3 is TGTGCCAGCAGTGAATCTGGGGGGCTGGGCAATCAGCCCCAGCATTTT. Amino acid sequence: CASSESGGLGNQPQHF.

The V and J genes are TRBV5-4 and TRBJ2-2; 8 bases align to TRBD2. The CDR3 covers 15 residues. CDR1 is SGHNT and CDR2 is YYREEE in the germline V gene (reference sequence). The ends lost 0 bases at V and 6 bases at J; junction bases unmatched: 4. The CDR3, as DNA: TGTGCCAGCAGCTTGGCGGGGGGGGCCGCCGGGGAGCTGTTTTTT. Translating gives CASSLAGGAAGELFF.

The chain links TRBV29-1 to TRBJ2-3; TRBD2 is a possible D gene (6 bases). Trimming stripped 6 bases from V and 3 bases from J, with 10 bases between. The CDR3 consists of 12 residues. Germline CDR1 is SQVTM and CDR2 is ANQGSEA. The CDR3 sequence is CSVGGRTDTQYF. The CDR3 DNA follows: TGCAGCGTGGGGGGAAGGACAGATACGCAGTATTTT.

V and J are TRBV28 and TRBJ2-7, with 8 bases fitting TRBD2. This CDR3 is built from 14 residues. The V segment lost 2 bases and the J segment 9 bases; nucleotides outside the gene matches: 9. CDR1 and CDR2 (germline): MDHEN, SYDVKM. The CDR3 protein is CASSLPTGGAAQYV. CDR3 nucleotides: TGTGCCAGCAGTTTACCGACCGGGGGGGCCGCGCAGTACGTC.

The chain uses TRBV6-1 and TRBJ1-2; 8 positions match TRBD1. The CDR3 consists of 15 residues. J was trimmed by 0 bases and V by 5 bases; bases with no gene match: 5. Germline V gene lookup returns CDR1 MNHNS and CDR2 SASEGT. CDR3 sequence (DNA): TGTGCCAGCAGTACAAGGGGACAGGCTAACTATGGCTACACCTTC. Translated, it gives CASSTRGQANYGYTF.

In its sample, this clone ranks as medium-sized. The identical CDR3 is also encoded by other nucleotide sequences in the sample. The genes are TRBV27 and TRBJ2-3; D is uncertain. V lost 4 bases, J lost 2 bases, and 10 bases lay in between. CDR1 is MNHEY, CDR2 SMNVEV, per germline (reference sequence). The CDR3 loop spans 14 amino acids. The CDR3 DNA sequence: TGTGCCAGCAGTTCCCACCCTGTCACAGATACGCAGTATTTT. Protein sequence: CASSSHPVTDTQYF.